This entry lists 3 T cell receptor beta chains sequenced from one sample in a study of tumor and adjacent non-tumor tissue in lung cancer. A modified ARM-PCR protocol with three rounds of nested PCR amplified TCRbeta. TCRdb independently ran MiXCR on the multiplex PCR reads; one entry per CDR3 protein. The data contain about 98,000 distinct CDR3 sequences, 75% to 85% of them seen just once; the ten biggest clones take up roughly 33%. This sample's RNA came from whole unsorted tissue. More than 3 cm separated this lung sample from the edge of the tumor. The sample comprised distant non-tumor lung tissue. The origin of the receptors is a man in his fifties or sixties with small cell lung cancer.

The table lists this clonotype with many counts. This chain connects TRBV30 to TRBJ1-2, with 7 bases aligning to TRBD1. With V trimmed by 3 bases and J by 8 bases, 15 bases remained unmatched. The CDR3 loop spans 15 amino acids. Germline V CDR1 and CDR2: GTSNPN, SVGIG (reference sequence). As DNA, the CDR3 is TGTGCCTGGAGCGACCCCCCAACAGGGGCTGTGGGCTACACCTTC. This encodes CAWSDPPTGAVGYTF.

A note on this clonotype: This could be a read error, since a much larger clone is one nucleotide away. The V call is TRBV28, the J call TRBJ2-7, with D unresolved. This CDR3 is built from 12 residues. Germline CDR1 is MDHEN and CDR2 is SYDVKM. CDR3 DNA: TGTGCCAGCGGTTTTGGCTCCATCCAGCAGTACTTC. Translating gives CASGFGSIQQYF.

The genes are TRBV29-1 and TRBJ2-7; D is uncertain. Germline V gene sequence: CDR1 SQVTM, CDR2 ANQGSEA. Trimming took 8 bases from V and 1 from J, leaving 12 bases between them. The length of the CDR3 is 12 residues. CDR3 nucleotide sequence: TGCAGCAAGGGCCCTTATTCCTACGAGCAGTACTTC. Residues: CSKGPYSYEQYF.